This TCR beta chain was observed in a study of CD8 T cells in Susac syndrome. Reverse transcription used roughly 0.45 to 1 ug RNA and random hexamers. TCRdb passed the immunoSEQ multiplex PCR reads through MiXCR, listing each CDR3 protein once. In the table there are around 130,000 distinct CDR3 sequences, over 90% of which are singletons. Whole-study findings and limits: There were 15 to 20 Susac-specific public clones in total CD8+ repertoires and four to six in CD8+ TEMRA repertoires.

V was trimmed by 2 bases and J by 6 bases, leaving 19 bases between them. This CDR3 comprises 15 residues. Germline-derived CDR1 and CDR2 are DFQATT and SNEGSKA (reference sequence). As for this clonotype: The antigen is unknown.

Sequencing was carried out using CD8+ T cells from PBMCs. The source of this sequence is a human donor with Susac syndrome. The chain combines TRBV20-1 with TRBJ1-2; maybe TRBD1 (5 bases). The CDR3 region has the DNA TGCAGTGCTAGATCGCGCCCCGAGGGGTATAATGGCTACACCTTC. This sequence encodes CSARSRPEGYNGYTF.